The sequence of this TCR beta chain was determined in a study of PD-1 blockade in classical Hodgkin lymphoma. Time point reported: newly diagnosed, previously untreated cHL patient sample. This clone was observed once. What it binds is unknown. Study-level results: Newly diagnosed patients had baseline TCR diversity that was reportedly lower than that of healthy donors. Possible causes of repertoire differences, disease activity or prior therapy, remain undefined.

Libraries were prepared by immunoSEQ multiplex PCR; TCRdb keeps only in-frame clonotypes and omits some of them. The data contain 25,000 to 35,000 clones, roughly 92% of them singletons. Sequenced: peripheral blood mononuclear cells (PBMCs). The sequence came from a human donor with classical Hodgkin lymphoma.

DNA of the CDR3: TGTGCCAGCAGCCCCCCTAGGGTGGGGAACACTGAAGCTTTCTTT. Residues: CASSPPRVGNTEAFF. The V and J genes are TRBV9 and TRBJ1-1; D is uncertain. Germline-derived CDR1 and CDR2 are SGDLS and YYNGEE. The length of the CDR3 is 15 residues. V was shortened by 4 bases and J by 1 base, with 14 bases between the two germline ends.